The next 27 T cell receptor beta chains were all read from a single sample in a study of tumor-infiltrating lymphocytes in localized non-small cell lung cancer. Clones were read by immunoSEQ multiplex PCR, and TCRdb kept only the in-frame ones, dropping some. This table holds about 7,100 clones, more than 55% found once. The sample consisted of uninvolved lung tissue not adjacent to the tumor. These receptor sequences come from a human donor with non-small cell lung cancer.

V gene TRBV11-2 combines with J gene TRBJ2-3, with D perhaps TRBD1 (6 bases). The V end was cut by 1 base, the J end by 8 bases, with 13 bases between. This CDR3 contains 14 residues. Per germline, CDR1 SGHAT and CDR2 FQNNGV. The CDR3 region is CASSLVYVRGTQYF. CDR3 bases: TGTGCCAGCAGCTTAGTCTACGTCAGGGGTACGCAGTATTTT.

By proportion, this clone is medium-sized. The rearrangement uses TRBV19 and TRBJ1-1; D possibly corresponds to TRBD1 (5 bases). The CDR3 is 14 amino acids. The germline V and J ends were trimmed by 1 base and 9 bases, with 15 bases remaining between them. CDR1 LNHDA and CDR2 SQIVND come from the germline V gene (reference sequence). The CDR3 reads CASSIVIERGQAFF. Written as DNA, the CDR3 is TGTGCCAGTAGTATAGTCATAGAACGGGGCCAAGCTTTCTTT.

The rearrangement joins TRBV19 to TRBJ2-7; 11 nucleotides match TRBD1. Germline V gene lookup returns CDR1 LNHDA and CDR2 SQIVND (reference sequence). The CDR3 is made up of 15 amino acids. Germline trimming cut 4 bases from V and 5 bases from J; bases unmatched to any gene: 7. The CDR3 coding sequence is TGTGCCAGTAGTACCGCCGGGACAGGGGGAGACGAGCAGTACTTC. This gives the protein CASSTAGTGGDEQYF.

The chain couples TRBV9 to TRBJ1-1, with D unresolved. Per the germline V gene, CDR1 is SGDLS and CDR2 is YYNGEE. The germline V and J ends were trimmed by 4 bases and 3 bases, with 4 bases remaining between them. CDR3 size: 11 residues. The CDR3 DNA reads TGTGCCAGCAGCCCATACACTGAAGCTTTCTTT. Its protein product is CASSPYTEAFF. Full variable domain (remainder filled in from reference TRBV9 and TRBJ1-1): DSGVTQTPKHLITATGQRVTLRCSPRSGDLSVYWYQQSLDQGLQFLIQYYNGEERAKGNILERFSAQQFPDLHSELNLSSLELGDSALYFCASSPYTEAFFGQGTRLTVV.

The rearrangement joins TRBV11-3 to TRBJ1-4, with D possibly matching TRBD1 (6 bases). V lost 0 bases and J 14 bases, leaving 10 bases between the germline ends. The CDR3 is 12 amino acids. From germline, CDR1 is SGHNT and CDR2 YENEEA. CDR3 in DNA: TGTGCCAGCAGCTTAGAGACAGGTTCCCTGTTTTTT. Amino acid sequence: CASSLETGSLFF.

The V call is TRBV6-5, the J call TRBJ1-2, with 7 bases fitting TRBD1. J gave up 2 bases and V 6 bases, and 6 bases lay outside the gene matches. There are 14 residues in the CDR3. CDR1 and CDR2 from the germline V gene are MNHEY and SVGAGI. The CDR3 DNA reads TGTGCCAGCAGCCAGGGACAGCGAAACTATGGCTACACCTTC. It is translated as CASSQGQRNYGYTF.

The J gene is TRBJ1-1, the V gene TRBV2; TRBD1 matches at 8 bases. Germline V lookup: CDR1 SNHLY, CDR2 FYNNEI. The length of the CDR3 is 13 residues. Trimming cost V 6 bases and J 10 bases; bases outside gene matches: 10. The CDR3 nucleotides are TGTGCCAGCAGGGCGGACAGGGCCGCCGCAGCTTTCTTT. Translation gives CASRADRAAAAFF.

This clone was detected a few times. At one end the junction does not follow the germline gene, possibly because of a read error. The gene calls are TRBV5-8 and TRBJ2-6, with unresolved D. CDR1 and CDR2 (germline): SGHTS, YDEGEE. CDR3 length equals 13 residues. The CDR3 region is CASTLAGANVLTF. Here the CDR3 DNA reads TGTGCCAGCACCTTGGCTGGGGCCAACGTCCTGACTTTC.

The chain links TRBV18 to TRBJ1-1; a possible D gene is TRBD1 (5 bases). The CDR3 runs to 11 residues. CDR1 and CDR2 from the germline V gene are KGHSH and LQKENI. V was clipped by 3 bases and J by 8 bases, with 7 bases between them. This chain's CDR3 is CASSPEGEAFF. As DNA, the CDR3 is TGTGCCAGCTCACCCGAGGGGGAAGCTTTCTTT.

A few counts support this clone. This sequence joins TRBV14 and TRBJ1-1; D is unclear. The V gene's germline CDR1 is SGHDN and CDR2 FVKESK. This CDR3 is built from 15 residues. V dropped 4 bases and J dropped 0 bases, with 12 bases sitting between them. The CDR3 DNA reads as TGTGCCAGCAGCCGCTGGGGTTCCATGAACACTGAAGCTTTCTTT. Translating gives CASSRWGSMNTEAFF.

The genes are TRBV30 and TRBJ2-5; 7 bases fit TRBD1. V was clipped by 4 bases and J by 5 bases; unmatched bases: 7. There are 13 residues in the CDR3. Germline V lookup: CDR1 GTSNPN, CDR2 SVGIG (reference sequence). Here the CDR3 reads CAWNSGGWETQYF. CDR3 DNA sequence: TGTGCCTGGAACTCAGGGGGATGGGAGACCCAGTACTTC. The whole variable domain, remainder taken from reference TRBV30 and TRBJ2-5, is SQTIHQWPATLVQPVGSPLSLECTVEGTSNPNLYWYRQAAGRGLQLLFYSVGIGQISSEVPQNLSASRPQDRQFILSSKKLLLSDSGFYLCAWNSGGWETQYFGPGTRLLVL.

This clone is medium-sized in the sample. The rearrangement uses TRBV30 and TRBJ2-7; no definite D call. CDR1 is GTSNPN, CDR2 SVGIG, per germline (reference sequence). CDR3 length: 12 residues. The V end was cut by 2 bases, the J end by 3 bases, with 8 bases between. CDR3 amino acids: CAWSYADYEQYF. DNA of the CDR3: TGTGCCTGGAGTTACGCGGACTACGAGCAGTACTTC.

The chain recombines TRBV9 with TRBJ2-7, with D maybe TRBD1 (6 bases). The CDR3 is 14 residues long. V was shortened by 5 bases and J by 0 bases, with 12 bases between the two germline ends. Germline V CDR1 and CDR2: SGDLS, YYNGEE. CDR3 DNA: TGTGCCAGCAGTTGGACAGATAGCTCCTACGAGCAGTACTTC. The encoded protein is CASSWTDSSYEQYF. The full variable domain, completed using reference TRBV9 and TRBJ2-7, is DSGVTQTPKHLITATGQRVTLRCSPRSGDLSVYWYQQSLDQGLQFLIQYYNGEERAKGNILERFSAQQFPDLHSELNLSSLELGDSALYFCASSWTDSSYEQYFGPGTRLTVT.

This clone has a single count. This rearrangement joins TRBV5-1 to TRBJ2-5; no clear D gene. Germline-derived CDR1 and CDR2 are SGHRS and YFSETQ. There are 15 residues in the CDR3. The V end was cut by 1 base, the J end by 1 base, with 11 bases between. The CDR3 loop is CASSLSLDLQETQYF. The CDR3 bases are TGCGCCAGCAGCTTGTCGTTGGACCTCCAAGAGACCCAGTACTTC.

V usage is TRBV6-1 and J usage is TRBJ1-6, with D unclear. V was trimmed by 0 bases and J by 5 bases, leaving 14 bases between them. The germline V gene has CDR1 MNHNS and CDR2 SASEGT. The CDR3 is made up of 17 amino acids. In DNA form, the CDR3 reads TGTGCCAGCAGTGAAGCTCAAAGGTGGACCGATAATTCACCCCTCCACTTT. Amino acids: CASSEAQRWTDNSPLHF.

CDR3 protein: CASGRVSGANVLTF. DNA for the CDR3: TGTGCCAGCGGAAGGGTTTCTGGGGCCAACGTCCTGACTTTC. The J gene is TRBJ2-6, the V gene TRBV11-3, with D uncertain. Trimming cost V 8 bases and J 1 base, with 9 bases left between them. The CDR3 consists of 14 residues. Germline assignment: CDR1 SGHNT and CDR2 YENEEA.

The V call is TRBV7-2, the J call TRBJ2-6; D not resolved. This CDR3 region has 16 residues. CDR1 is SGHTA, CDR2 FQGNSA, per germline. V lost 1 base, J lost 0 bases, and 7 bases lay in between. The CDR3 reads CASSLGGSSGANVLTF. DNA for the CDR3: TGTGCCAGCAGCTTAGGAGGAAGCTCTGGGGCCAACGTCCTGACTTTC.

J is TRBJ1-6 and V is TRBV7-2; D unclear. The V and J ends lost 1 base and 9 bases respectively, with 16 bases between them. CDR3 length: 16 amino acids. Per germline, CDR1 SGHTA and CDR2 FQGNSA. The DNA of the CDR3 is TGTGCCAGCAGCTTAGAGGGCCTCCTGGCTGGTTCACCCCTCCACTTT. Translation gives CASSLEGLLAGSPLHF.

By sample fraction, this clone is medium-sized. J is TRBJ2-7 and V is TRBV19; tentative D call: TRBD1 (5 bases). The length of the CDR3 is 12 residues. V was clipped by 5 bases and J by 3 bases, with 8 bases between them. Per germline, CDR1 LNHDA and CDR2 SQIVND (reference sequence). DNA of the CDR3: TGTGCCAGTAGTGCCGGACACTACGAGCAGTACTTC. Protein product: CASSAGHYEQYF. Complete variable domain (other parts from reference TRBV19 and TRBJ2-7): DGGITQSPKYLFRKEGQNVTLSCEQNLNHDAMYWYRQDPGQGLRLIYYSQIVNDFQKGDIAEGYSVSREKKESFPLTVTSAQKNPTAFYLCASSAGHYEQYFGPGTRLTVT.

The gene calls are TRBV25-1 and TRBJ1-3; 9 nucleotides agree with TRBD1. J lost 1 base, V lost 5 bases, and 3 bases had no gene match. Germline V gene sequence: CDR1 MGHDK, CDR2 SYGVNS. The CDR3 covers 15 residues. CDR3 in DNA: TGTGCCAGCAGTCGCGGGACAGGGTCTGGAAACACCATATATTTT. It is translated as CASSRGTGSGNTIYF.

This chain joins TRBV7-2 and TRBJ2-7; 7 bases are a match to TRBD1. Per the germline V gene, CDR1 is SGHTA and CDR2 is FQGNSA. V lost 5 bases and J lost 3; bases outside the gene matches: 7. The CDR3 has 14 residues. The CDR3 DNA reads TGTGCCAGCAGCCCGGGACAGAAGTACTACGAGCAGTACTTC. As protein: CASSPGQKYYEQYF.

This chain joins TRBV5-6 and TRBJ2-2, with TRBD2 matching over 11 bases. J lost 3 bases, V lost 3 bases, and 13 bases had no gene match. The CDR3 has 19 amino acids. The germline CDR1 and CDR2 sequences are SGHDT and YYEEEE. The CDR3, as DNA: TGTGCCAGCAGCTATGCTAGCGGGGGGACCTATGATTACACCGGGGAGCTGTTTTTT. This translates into CASSYASGGTYDYTGELFF.

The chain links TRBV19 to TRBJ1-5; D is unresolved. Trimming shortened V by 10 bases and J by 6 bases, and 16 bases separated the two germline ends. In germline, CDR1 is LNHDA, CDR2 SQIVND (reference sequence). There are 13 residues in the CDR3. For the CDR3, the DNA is TGTGCCACCAGACCACAGATCCTTCAGCCCCAGCATTTT. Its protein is CATRPQILQPQHF.

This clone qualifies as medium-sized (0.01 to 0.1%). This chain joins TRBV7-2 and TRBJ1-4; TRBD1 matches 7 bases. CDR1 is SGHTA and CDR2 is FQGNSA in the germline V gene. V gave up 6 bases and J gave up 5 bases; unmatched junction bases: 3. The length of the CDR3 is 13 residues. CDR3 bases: TGTGCCAGCAGACAGGGGCGGAATGAAAAACTGTTTTTT. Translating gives CASRQGRNEKLFF. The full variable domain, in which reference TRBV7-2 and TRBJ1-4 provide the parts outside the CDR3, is GAGVSQSPSNKVTEKGKDVELRCDPISGHTALYWYRQSLGQGLEFLIYFQGNSAPDKSGLPSDRFSAERTGGSVSTLTIQRTQQEDSAVYLCASRQGRNEKLFFGSGTQLSVL.

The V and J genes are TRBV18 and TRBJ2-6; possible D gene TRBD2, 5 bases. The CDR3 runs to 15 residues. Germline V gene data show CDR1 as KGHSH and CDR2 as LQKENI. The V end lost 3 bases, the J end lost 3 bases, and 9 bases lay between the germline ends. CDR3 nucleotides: TGTGCCAGCTCACCTAGTGGGAGTGGGGCCAACGTCCTGACTTTC. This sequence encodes CASSPSGSGANVLTF.

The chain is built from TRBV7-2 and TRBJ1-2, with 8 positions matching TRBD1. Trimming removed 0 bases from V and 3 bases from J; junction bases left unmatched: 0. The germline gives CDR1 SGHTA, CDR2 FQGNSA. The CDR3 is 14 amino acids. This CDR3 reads CASSLAQGDYGYTF. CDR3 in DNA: TGTGCCAGCAGCTTAGCACAGGGGGACTATGGCTACACCTTC. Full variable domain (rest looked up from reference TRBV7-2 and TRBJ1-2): GAGVSQSPSNKVTEKGKDVELRCDPISGHTALYWYRQSLGQGLEFLIYFQGNSAPDKSGLPSDRFSAERTGGSVSTLTIQRTQQEDSAVYLCASSLAQGDYGYTFGSGTRLTVV.

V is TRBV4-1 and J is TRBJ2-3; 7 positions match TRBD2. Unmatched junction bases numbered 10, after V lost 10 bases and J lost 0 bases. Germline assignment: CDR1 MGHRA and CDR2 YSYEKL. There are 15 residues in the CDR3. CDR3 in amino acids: CATRRAGGSTDTQYF. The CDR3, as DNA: TGCGCCACCCGGCGGGCCGGGGGGAGCACAGATACGCAGTATTTT.